Below are 20 T cell receptor beta chains sequenced from a single sample in a study of T cells in Graves' hyperthyroidism and ophthalmopathy. Amplification of TCR beta CDR3 regions used RNA as the template. In the first-round RT-PCR of the TCR CDR3, the HTBI primer set was used. TCRdb redid the calling of the multiplex PCR reads with MiXCR, one entry per CDR3 protein. The sample has roughly 110,000 distinct CDR3 sequences, about a sixth seen once. The sequencing input was blood. Receptors were obtained from a woman in her forties or fifties with Graves' hyperthyroidism.

This clonotype was seen repeatedly, ten times or more. This may come from a read error, since a much larger clone is one base off. This chain links TRBV28 with TRBJ1-1; 8 positions match TRBD1. The CDR3 runs to 15 residues. V dropped 5 bases and J dropped 3; count of bases not matched to a gene: 8. Germline CDR1 MDHEN, CDR2 SYDVKM. The CDR3, as DNA: TGTGCCAGCAGTCCGCAGACAGGGGATGACACTGAAGCTTTCTTT. This sequence encodes CASSPQTGDDTEAFF.

This clonotype appeared many times. The chain couples TRBV18 to TRBJ2-4; the match to TRBD2 covers 7 bases. V lost 3 bases and J lost 7; bases outside the gene matches: 6. Germline CDR1 reads KGHSH; CDR2 reads LQKENI. The CDR3 has 14 amino acids. Written as DNA, the CDR3 is TGTGCCAGCTCACCTCAGACTAGCACGAACATTCAGTACTTC. This sequence encodes CASSPQTSTNIQYF.

This clonotype was found many times. The V and J genes are TRBV5-6 and TRBJ2-7; tentative D call: TRBD2 (5 bases). The V and J ends lost 4 bases and 5 bases respectively, with 13 bases between them. Germline V gene sequence: CDR1 SGHDT, CDR2 YYEEEE. This CDR3 is 13 amino acids long. The CDR3 coding sequence is TGTGCCAGCAGCCTCATAGGGAGCGACGAGCAGTACGTC. Its protein product is CASSLIGSDEQYV.

The chain uses TRBV9 and TRBJ2-6; TRBD1 matches at 7 bases. This CDR3 comprises 20 residues. With V trimmed by 0 bases and J by 0 bases, 12 bases remained unmatched. The germline gives CDR1 SGDLS, CDR2 YYNGEE. The CDR3 loop is CASSVGFNTGALSGANVLTF. The CDR3 nucleotides read TGTGCCAGCAGCGTAGGGTTTAACACAGGGGCCCTCTCTGGGGCCAACGTCCTGACTTTC.

In this sample, this clonotype turned up a few times. The chain couples TRBV5-1 to TRBJ2-5; TRBD2 is a possible D gene (5 bases). The CDR3 length is 17 residues. The germline V gene has CDR1 SGHRS and CDR2 YFSETQ. Trimming removed 1 base at V and 2 bases at J, with 18 bases between. Here the CDR3 DNA reads TGCGCCAGCAGCTTGAATCCCGGACCCACGGGGCAAGAGACCCAGTACTTC. This gives the protein CASSLNPGPTGQETQYF. Combining the CDR3 with reference TRBV5-1 and TRBJ2-5 gives the whole variable domain KAGVTQTPRYLIKTRGQQVTLSCSPISGHRSVSWYQQTPGQGLQFLFEYFSETQRNKGNFPGRFSGRQFSNSRSEMNVSTLELGDSALYLCASSLNPGPTGQETQYFGPGTRLLVL.

This clonotype was observed at least ten times. The V call is TRBV20-1, the J call TRBJ1-5; 8 nucleotides agree with TRBD1. The V and J ends lost 2 bases and 6 bases, in that order; junction bases with no gene match: 6. The CDR3 spans 14 residues. Germline V gene lookup returns CDR1 DFQATT and CDR2 SNEGSKA (reference sequence). CDR3 DNA sequence: TGCAGTGCTAGACCGACAGGGGTTGGTCAGCCCCAGCATTTT. Amino acids: CSARPTGVGQPQHF.

This clonotype was picked up many times. This chain uses TRBV14 with TRBJ2-2; 12 bases align to TRBD2. The V gene end was trimmed by 0 bases and the J gene end by 8 bases; junction bases not matched to a gene: 16. This CDR3 has 20 residues. CDR1 and CDR2 from the germline V gene are SGHDN and FVKESK. The CDR3 here is CASSQEPPRLAGGSRGELFF. In DNA form, the CDR3 reads TGTGCCAGCAGCCAAGAACCACCGCGTCTAGCGGGAGGGTCCCGAGGGGAGCTGTTTTTT.

The chain links TRBV2 to TRBJ1-6; 10 bases match TRBD1. Trimming cost V 6 bases and J 1 base; bases outside gene matches: 0. The germline gives CDR1 SNHLY, CDR2 FYNNEI. This CDR3 is 15 amino acids long. Here the CDR3 DNA reads TGTGCCAGCAGGGGACAGGGGTCCTATAATTCACCCCTCCACTTT. It specifies CASRGQGSYNSPLHF.

This clonotype was picked up many times. The rearrangement joins TRBV28 to TRBJ1-2; 8 bases line up with TRBD1. V dropped 4 bases and J dropped 3; count of bases not matched to a gene: 10. There are 16 residues in the CDR3. Germline values: CDR1 MDHEN, CDR2 SYDVKM. Written as DNA, the CDR3 is TGTGCCAGCAGTTCGCCCCCAGGGGGCTGGTACTATGGCTACACCTTC. It encodes CASSSPPGGWYYGYTF.

This clonotype has ten or more counts. V gene TRBV20-1 combines with J gene TRBJ2-3; D gene unclear. With 6 bases removed from V and 1 base from J, the gap between germline ends came to 14 bases. The CDR3 is 14 residues long. Germline lookup yields CDR1 DFQATT and CDR2 SNEGSKA (reference sequence). The CDR3 DNA sequence: TGCAGTGCCACTCCCCCTTTCGGCACAGATACGCAGTATTTT. It specifies CSATPPFGTDTQYF.

This clonotype came up many times. The chain joins TRBV5-1 to TRBJ2-1; the D gene is possibly TRBD2 (5 bases). Trimming removed 4 bases from V and 12 bases from J, with 17 bases in between. In germline, CDR1 is SGHRS, CDR2 YFSETQ. The CDR3 is made up of 13 amino acids. This CDR3 reads CASSETVQSGQFF. Written as DNA, the CDR3 is TGCGCCAGCAGCGAAACAGTCCAAAGCGGGCAGTTCTTC. The variable domain in full, with the rest retrieved from reference TRBV5-1 and TRBJ2-1, is KAGVTQTPRYLIKTRGQQVTLSCSPISGHRSVSWYQQTPGQGLQFLFEYFSETQRNKGNFPGRFSGRQFSNSRSEMNVSTLELGDSALYLCASSETVQSGQFFGPGTRLTVL.

This clonotype has at least ten counts. The rearrangement joins TRBV5-1 to TRBJ2-3, with TRBD1 identical over 7 bases. The CDR3 is made up of 15 amino acids. Germline CDR1 is SGHRS and CDR2 is YFSETQ. V was clipped by 3 bases and J by 5 bases; unmatched bases: 9. Written as DNA, the CDR3 is TGCGCCAGCAGCTCACAGGGGAGTAAGGGAGATACGCAGTATTTT. This translates into CASSSQGSKGDTQYF. Variable domain in full (rest from reference TRBV5-1 and TRBJ2-3): KAGVTQTPRYLIKTRGQQVTLSCSPISGHRSVSWYQQTPGQGLQFLFEYFSETQRNKGNFPGRFSGRQFSNSRSEMNVSTLELGDSALYLCASSSQGSKGDTQYFGPGTRLTVL.

Ten or more counts support this clonotype. V gene TRBV24-1 combines with J gene TRBJ2-1; 14 nucleotides line up with TRBD2. Germline V lookup: CDR1 KGHDR, CDR2 SFDVKD. With V trimmed by 3 bases and J by 6 bases, 6 bases remained unmatched. The CDR3 is 17 amino acids. CDR3 bases: TGTGCCACCAGTGATCCCCCGGGACTAGCGGGAGCCAATGAGCAGTTCTTC. Protein: CATSDPPGLAGANEQFF.

V usage is TRBV20-1 and J usage is TRBJ2-1, with 12 bases that match TRBD2. Germline loops: CDR1 DFQATT, CDR2 SNEGSKA (reference sequence). Trimming cost V 5 bases and J 6 bases; bases outside gene matches: 5. This CDR3 contains 14 residues. The CDR3 nucleotides read TGCAGTGCTTTTCCTAGCGGGAGGGGCAATGAGCAGTTCTTC. Its translation is CSAFPSGRGNEQFF.

There are many counts of this clonotype. Written as DNA, the CDR3 is TGTGCCAGCAGTTACCCCTTGCAGGGGAACACTGAAGCTTTCTTT. Protein product: CASSYPLQGNTEAFF. V gene TRBV6-1 combines with J gene TRBJ1-1, with a tentative D call TRBD1 (5 bases). Germline-derived CDR1 and CDR2 are MNHNS and SASEGT. V was trimmed by 5 bases and J by 1 base, leaving 14 bases between them. CDR3 length: 15 residues.

At least ten counts were recorded for this clonotype. The chain couples TRBV10-3 to TRBJ1-5; 9 bases are a match to TRBD1. Germline V gene lookup returns CDR1 ENHRY and CDR2 SYGVKD. The CDR3 sequence is 15 residues long. V lost 3 bases, J lost 7 bases, and 7 bases stayed unmatched. The CDR3 DNA is TGTGCCATCAGTGACCGGGACAGGGAGGGACAGCCCCAGCATTTT. It codes for CAISDRDREGQPQHF.

Many counts were recorded for this clonotype. The chain recombines TRBV6-1 with TRBJ1-1; D gene ambiguous. The CDR3 runs 15 residues. The germline V gene encodes CDR1 MNHNS and CDR2 SASEGT. Deletions cut 7 bases from V and 4 bases from J, with 19 bases between. CDR3 residues: CASTPRWGGGTEAFF. CDR3 nucleotides: TGTGCCAGCACCCCCCGTTGGGGTGGCGGCACTGAAGCTTTCTTT.

This clonotype was seen at least ten times. J is TRBJ1-2 and V is TRBV19, with 10 bases that match TRBD1. Trimming cost V 6 bases and J 0 bases; bases outside gene matches: 1. There are 14 residues in the CDR3. CDR1 is LNHDA, CDR2 SQIVND, per germline (reference sequence). For the CDR3, the DNA is TGTGCCAGTAGAGGACAGGGGGCTAACTATGGCTACACCTTC. Protein: CASRGQGANYGYTF.

The chain combines TRBV7-8 with TRBJ1-5; 7 nucleotides align to TRBD1. CDR3 length: 15 residues. With 5 bases clipped from V and 4 bases from J, the junction kept 8 bases outside the gene matches. CDR1 is SGHVS and CDR2 is FQNEAQ in the germline V gene. As DNA, the CDR3 is TGTGCCAGCAGCCCTCAGGGGGGTATAAATCAGCCCCAGCATTTT. Translating it yields CASSPQGGINQPQHF.

This clonotype came up many times. This rearrangement joins TRBV7-9 to TRBJ2-1; 13 bases map to TRBD2. J lost 6 bases, V lost 5 bases, and 10 bases had no gene match. The germline V gene encodes CDR1 SEHNR and CDR2 FQNEAQ (reference sequence). The CDR3 contains 17 residues. The CDR3 protein is CASSPTKGLAGFNEQFF. CDR3 sequence (DNA): TGTGCCAGCAGCCCTACGAAGGGACTAGCGGGATTCAATGAGCAGTTCTTC.